This T cell receptor (beta chain) stems from a study of blood T cell repertoires in COVID-19. In the study overall: Acute and convalescent COVID-19 samples came from the United States, Italy and Spain. The cDNA or gDNA used as material had been derived from T cells, B-cell-depleted T cells, or PBMCs.

CDR1 MRHNA and CDR2 SNTAGT come from the germline V gene. The germline V and J ends were trimmed by 10 bases and 8 bases, with 14 bases remaining between them. This CDR3 has 11 amino acids. Per the authors' pipeline: Quantification of nucleated cells was approximated via reference gene primer amplification. Using immunoSEQ multiplex PCR, the repertoire was profiled, and TCRdb retains in-frame clones only, with some absent. D and trimming come from the DNA, and the V and J calls and clone size come from that table. The top ten hold about 6% of the sample, which has approximately 190,000 clones, less than 90% seen once.

The clonotype was recovered from a woman aged 40-49 years with acute or convalescent COVID-19. The genes are TRBV6-4 and TRBJ1-1; D remains unclear. Source material: peripheral blood. CDR3 residues: CATEREAEAFF. CDR3 DNA: TGTGCCACCGAAAGGGAGGCAGAAGCTTTCTTT.